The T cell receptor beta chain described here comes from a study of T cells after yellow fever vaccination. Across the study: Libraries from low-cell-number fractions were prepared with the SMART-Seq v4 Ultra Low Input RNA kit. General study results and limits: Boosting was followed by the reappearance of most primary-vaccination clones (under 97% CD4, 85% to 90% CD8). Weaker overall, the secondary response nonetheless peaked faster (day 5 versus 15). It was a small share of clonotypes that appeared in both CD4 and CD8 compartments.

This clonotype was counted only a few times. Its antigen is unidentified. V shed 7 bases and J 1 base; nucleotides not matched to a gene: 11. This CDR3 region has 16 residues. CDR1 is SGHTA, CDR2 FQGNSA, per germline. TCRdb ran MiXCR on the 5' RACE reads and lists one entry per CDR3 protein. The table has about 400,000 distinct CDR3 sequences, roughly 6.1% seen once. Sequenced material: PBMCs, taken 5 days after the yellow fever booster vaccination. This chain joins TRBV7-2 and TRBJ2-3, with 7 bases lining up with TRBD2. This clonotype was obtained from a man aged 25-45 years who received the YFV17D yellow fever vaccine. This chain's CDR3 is CASNQGAGFGTDTQYF. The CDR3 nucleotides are TGTGCCAGCAACCAAGGAGCGGGGTTCGGCACAGATACGCAGTATTTT.